These 23 T cell receptor beta chains originate from one sample sequenced in a study of cytomegalovirus exposure and HLA in healthy donors. The PCR made use of 60 Vbeta and 13 Jbeta primers. Some clones are missing from TCRdb's copy, which holds only in-frame ones; the method was immunoSEQ multiplex PCR. The sample records 100,000 to 150,000 clones, about two thirds being singletons. Sequencing input: PBMCs. These receptors were collected from a woman aged 35 to 49 in good health and CMV-seronegative.

The chain couples TRBV7-3 to TRBJ2-2; D ambiguous. The germline CDR1 and CDR2 sequences are SGHTA and FQGTGA. Trimming cost V 0 bases and J 6 bases, with 8 bases left between them. CDR3 size: 14 residues. CDR3 coding DNA: TGTGCCAGCAGCTTAACAGCTATTCCCGGGGAGCTGTTTTTT. This translates into CASSLTAIPGELFF.

The chain employs TRBV5-1 and TRBJ1-1; TRBD1 is a possible D gene (5 bases). Germline loops: CDR1 SGHRS, CDR2 YFSETQ. The germline V and J ends were trimmed by 0 bases and 0 bases, with 15 bases remaining between them. The CDR3 has 17 residues. The CDR3 spells CASSLADNELLNTEAFF. The DNA of the CDR3 is TGCGCCAGCAGCTTGGCGGACAACGAACTATTGAACACTGAAGCTTTCTTT. Drawing the rest from reference TRBV5-1 and TRBJ1-1, the complete variable domain is KAGVTQTPRYLIKTRGQQVTLSCSPISGHRSVSWYQQTPGQGLQFLFEYFSETQRNKGNFPGRFSGRQFSNSRSEMNVSTLELGDSALYLCASSLADNELLNTEAFFGQGTRLTVV.

CDR3: CASSQDRTGGLVDTQYF. CDR3 DNA: TGTGCCAGCAGCCAAGATAGGACGGGGGGGCTGGTAGATACGCAGTATTTT. This chain links TRBV4-2 with TRBJ2-3, with 8 positions matching TRBD2. CDR3 length: 17 residues. Germline trimming cut 0 bases from V and 5 bases from J; bases unmatched to any gene: 10. Per the germline V gene, CDR1 is LGHNA and CDR2 is YNFKEQ.

The chain recombines TRBV6-7 with TRBJ2-5; possibly TRBD1 for D (5 bases). TRBV6-7 is treated as an ORF (open reading frame) with a function not yet certain. V lost 6 bases to trimming and J lost 3 bases, with 14 bases between them. CDR3 size: 14 residues. CDR3 region: CASSRQRAEETQYF. Written as DNA, the CDR3 is TGTGCCAGCAGCCGACAGCGCGCTGAAGAGACCCAGTACTTC.

The chain is built from TRBV11-2 and TRBJ1-4; D is unresolved. Germline-derived CDR1 and CDR2 are SGHAT and FQNNGV. Trimming pared 1 base from V and 8 bases from J, leaving 8 bases between. The CDR3 contains 13 residues. This CDR3 is CASSLARGEKLFF. The CDR3 DNA sequence: TGTGCCAGCAGCTTAGCTCGGGGAGAAAAACTGTTTTTT.

The chain carries TRBV6-5 and TRBJ1-1; TRBD1 aligns across 7 bases. The CDR3 runs to 14 residues. Germline CDR1 reads MNHEY; CDR2 reads SVGAGI. With 5 bases clipped from V and 8 bases from J, the junction kept 11 bases outside the gene matches. In nucleotides, the CDR3 is TGTGCCAGCAGTCCACCGGGACAGCGGGCCGAAGCTTTCTTT. It yields the protein CASSPPGQRAEAFF.

This clone showed up just a few times. The chain uses TRBV6-6 and TRBJ1-2; 7 nucleotides line up with TRBD1. Germline CDR1 MNHNY, CDR2 SVGAGI (reference sequence). CDR3 length: 14 amino acids. Losses at the gene ends were 5 bases for V and 4 bases for J; bases not matched to a gene: 7. The DNA of the CDR3 is TGTGCCAGCAGTCCGACAGGGATCTTCTATGGCTACACCTTC. This translates into CASSPTGIFYGYTF.

This clone was seen only a few times. This sequence joins TRBV5-3 and TRBJ1-5; no firm D call. TRBV5-3 is noted as an ORF with a role that remains uncertain. Trimming stripped 4 bases from V and 2 bases from J, with 13 bases between. The CDR3 consists of 15 residues. The CDR3 is CARSILYGGNQPQHF. The CDR3 DNA reads TGTGCCAGAAGCATTCTTTACGGTGGCAATCAGCCCCAGCATTTT.

The sample holds a few counts of this clone. In nucleotides, the CDR3 is TGTGCCAGCAGTGTAAACTCCTACGAGCAGTACTTC. It yields the protein CASSVNSYEQYF. V and J are TRBV25-1 and TRBJ2-5, with D hard to call. The J call may be faulty, since TRBJ2-7 better matches the DNA end. The CDR3 spans 12 residues. The V gene's germline CDR1 is MGHDK and CDR2 SYGVNS.

V usage is TRBV21-1 and J usage is TRBJ2-7; no DNA check was done on the table's D call, TRBD2. TRBV21-1 is described as a pseudogene. The CDR3 has 12 residues. The CDR3 spells CASSKRGYEQYF. The CDR3 region has the DNA TGTGCCAGCAGCAAACGGGGATACGAGCAGTACTTC.

The gene calls are TRBV5-1 and TRBJ2-1; D might be TRBD1 (5 bases). The V end lost 1 base, the J end lost 9 bases, and 8 bases lay between the germline ends. CDR3 size: 12 residues. Germline V gives CDR1 SGHRS, CDR2 YFSETQ. CDR3 protein: CASSLSGIEQFF. CDR3 nucleotides: TGCGCCAGCAGCTTGTCAGGGATTGAGCAGTTCTTC.

V usage is TRBV28 and J usage is TRBJ2-6; 7 nucleotides match TRBD1. After removal of 8 bases from V and 2 bases from J, the junction contained 6 bases not matched to a gene. The CDR3 sequence is 15 residues long. CDR1 is MDHEN and CDR2 is SYDVKM in the germline V gene. The CDR3 DNA reads as TGTGCCAGCGCCTGGGACAGCGCTGGGGCCAACGTCCTGACTTTC. Its protein is CASAWDSAGANVLTF. The full variable domain, rest sourced from reference TRBV28 and TRBJ2-6, is DVKVTQSSRYLVKRTGEKVFLECVQDMDHENMFWYRQDPGLGLRLIYFSYDVKMKEKGDIPEGYSVSREKKERFSLILESASTNQTSMYLCASAWDSAGANVLTFGAGSRLTVL.

This clone has only one observation. V and J are TRBV7-9 and TRBJ2-5; 8 nucleotides agree with TRBD1. Germline V gene lookup returns CDR1 SEHNR and CDR2 FQNEAQ (reference sequence). The junction had 8 bases not matched to a gene; V was cut back by 5 bases and J by 3 bases. The CDR3 loop spans 15 amino acids. Here the CDR3 DNA reads TGTGCCAGCAGCCCCGGACAGGGAGAGGAAGAGACCCAGTACTTC. Its protein is CASSPGQGEEETQYF.

The chain links TRBV9 to TRBJ2-3; 10 nucleotides align to TRBD1. CDR1 and CDR2 (germline): SGDLS, YYNGEE. The CDR3 length is 16 residues. The V segment lost 2 bases and the J segment 4 bases; nucleotides outside the gene matches: 7. The CDR3 DNA reads TGTGCCAGCAGCGTTTCCGGGACAGGGGTATCAGATACGCAGTATTTT. Its protein product is CASSVSGTGVSDTQYF. The full variable domain, its missing parts supplied by reference TRBV9 and TRBJ2-3, is DSGVTQTPKHLITATGQRVTLRCSPRSGDLSVYWYQQSLDQGLQFLIQYYNGEERAKGNILERFSAQQFPDLHSELNLSSLELGDSALYFCASSVSGTGVSDTQYFGPGTRLTVL.

This clone was counted only a few times. This chain links TRBV18 with TRBJ2-4; 9 positions match TRBD2. The CDR3 has 17 amino acids. V shed 6 bases, J shed 0 bases, and the junction held 9 bases outside the gene matches. In germline, CDR1 is KGHSH, CDR2 LQKENI. CDR3 amino acids: CASSFSGGLGAKNIQYF. The CDR3, as DNA: TGTGCCAGCTCTTTTAGCGGGGGCCTGGGAGCCAAAAACATTCAGTACTTC.

The V call is TRBV10-1, the J call TRBJ2-3; TRBD1 matches at 9 bases. In germline, CDR1 is WNHNN, CDR2 SYGVQD (reference sequence). The CDR3 consists of 13 residues. Losses at the gene ends were 6 bases for V and 6 bases for J; bases not matched to a gene: 4. CDR3 sequence reads: CASSRQGGDTQYF. DNA of the CDR3: TGCGCCAGCAGCCGACAGGGGGGGGATACGCAGTATTTT.

The V and J genes are TRBV6-6 and TRBJ2-7; 8 bases are shared with TRBD2. Losses at the gene ends were 5 bases for V and 6 bases for J; bases not matched to a gene: 12. The CDR3 totals 15 residues. Germline values: CDR1 MNHNY, CDR2 SVGAGI (reference sequence). The CDR3: CASSQTSGADVEQYF. The CDR3 DNA reads as TGTGCCAGCAGTCAAACTAGCGGAGCCGATGTCGAGCAGTACTTC.

The chain employs TRBV5-1 and TRBJ1-4, with D perhaps TRBD1 (5 bases). Per germline, CDR1 SGHRS and CDR2 YFSETQ. V was pared by 4 bases and J by 8 bases, with 21 bases between. The CDR3 has 16 residues. CDR3 DNA sequence: TGCGCCAGCAGCAAGCAAGCCGGGGGGTCGCTAGAAAAACTGTTTTTT. Its translation is CASSKQAGGSLEKLFF.

The gene calls are TRBV6-5 and TRBJ1-1; D unclear. Germline lookup yields CDR1 MNHEY and CDR2 SVGAGI. V lost 2 bases and J 5 bases, leaving 9 bases between the germline ends. CDR3 length: 13 residues. The CDR3 nucleotides are TGTGCCAGCAGTTACGAAGTGGAGACTGAAGCTTTCTTT. Translating it yields CASSYEVETEAFF.

Turning to this clone: Mismatch with germline at one junction end may stem from a read error. The rearrangement links TRBV5-1 to TRBJ2-1, with D maybe TRBD1 (6 bases). Germline V lookup: CDR1 SGHRS, CDR2 YFSETQ. CDR3 length equals 12 residues. CDR3 loop: CASSLEGMAGVF. The CDR3 DNA reads as TGCGCCAGCAGCTTGGAAGGGATGGCAGGGGTCTTC.

This chain joins TRBV29-1 and TRBJ2-1, with 9 bases fitting TRBD2. Per germline, CDR1 SQVTM and CDR2 ANQGSEA. The V and J ends lost 1 base and 5 bases, in that order; junction bases with no gene match: 9. This CDR3 is built from 16 residues. The CDR3 reads CSVEGLAGKADNEQFF. CDR3 bases: TGCAGCGTTGAAGGGCTAGCGGGGAAGGCGGACAATGAGCAGTTCTTC.

This clone has just one count. This chain links TRBV5-1 with TRBJ2-7; TRBD1 might be the D (5 bases). CDR1 is SGHRS, CDR2 YFSETQ, per germline. The CDR3 spans 13 residues. V lost 0 bases, J lost 2 bases, and 6 bases lay in between. CDR3 nucleotide sequence: TGCGCCAGCAGCTTGGACAGGACCTACGAGCAGTACTTC. Protein sequence: CASSLDRTYEQYF.

The chain is built from TRBV28 and TRBJ1-5; D gene unclear. The CDR3 has 16 residues. Trimming cost V 6 bases and J 3 bases, with 18 bases left between them. Germline-derived CDR1 and CDR2 are MDHEN and SYDVKM. The CDR3 nucleotides are TGTGCCAGCAGAATGAGGGCCAGTCGCCTCAATCAGCCCCAGCATTTT. Encoded protein: CASRMRASRLNQPQHF.